The 11 T cell receptor beta chains given below trace back to one sample, sequenced in a study of beta chain features in type 1 diabetes. Reverse transcription of all isolated RNA meant that expressed TCRB transcripts were sequenced. Libraries were prepared by immunoSEQ multiplex PCR; TCRdb keeps only in-frame clonotypes and omits some of them. The sample shows under 200,000 clones, 7.5% to 9.5% of them seen only once. Sequenced input: central memory CD4+ T cells from blood. These receptors came from a woman younger than 35 in good health.

The chain links TRBV19 to TRBJ2-1, with unresolved D. V was cut by 2 bases and J by 2 bases, with 13 bases left in between. Germline assignment: CDR1 LNHDA and CDR2 SQIVND (reference sequence). This CDR3 region has 16 residues. The CDR3 region is CASSISVPMTYNEQFF. CDR3 coding DNA: TGTGCCAGTAGTATATCGGTTCCAATGACCTACAATGAGCAGTTCTTC.

The gene calls are TRBV5-6 and TRBJ2-7; a weak D match, TRBD1 (5 bases). With 3 bases removed from V and 6 bases from J, the gap between germline ends came to 16 bases. Germline CDR1 reads SGHDT; CDR2 reads YYEEEE. This CDR3 region has 14 residues. The DNA for the CDR3 is TGTGCCAGCAGCTCCCTAACGCAGGGTGGCGAGCAGTACTTC. Its translation: CASSSLTQGGEQYF.

This clone occurred a few times. The rearrangement links TRBV19 to TRBJ1-3; 8 bases fit TRBD1. This CDR3 spans 16 amino acids. The germline V gene encodes CDR1 LNHDA and CDR2 SQIVND (reference sequence). V shed 4 bases, J shed 3 bases, and the junction held 8 bases outside the gene matches. For the CDR3, the DNA is TGTGCCAGTAGTACTTCGGGACAGGCCCTTGGAAACACCATATATTTT. This sequence encodes CASSTSGQALGNTIYF.

This chain connects TRBV5-1 to TRBJ2-1; TRBD2 matches at 15 bases. The germline gives CDR1 SGHRS, CDR2 YFSETQ. This CDR3 region has 16 residues. V gave up 3 bases and J gave up 9 bases; unmatched junction bases: 7. The CDR3 nucleotides read TGCGCCAGCAGCTATATGGGACTAGCGGGGGGCAGTGAGCAGTTCTTC. Amino acid sequence: CASSYMGLAGGSEQFF.

This clone was counted a few times. The V gene is TRBV5-1, the J gene TRBJ2-7; tentative D call: TRBD2 (5 bases). This CDR3 contains 12 residues. From germline, CDR1 is SGHRS and CDR2 YFSETQ. V was pared by 4 bases and J by 7 bases, with 12 bases between. The CDR3 DNA sequence: TGCGCCAGCAGCCCTAACACGGGAGAGCAGTACTTC. Its protein is CASSPNTGEQYF.

The table lists this clone with a few counts. The V call is TRBV29-1, the J call TRBJ1-1; D is ambiguous. The CDR3 runs to 12 residues. Germline CDR1 and CDR2: SQVTM and ANQGSEA. The V and J ends lost 3 bases and 1 base respectively, with 6 bases between them. The CDR3 here is CSVDSQNTEAFF. The DNA of the CDR3 is TGCAGCGTTGATAGTCAGAACACTGAAGCTTTCTTT.

The V gene is TRBV13, the J gene TRBJ2-2, with 8 bases matching TRBD1. J lost 1 base, V lost 5 bases, and 6 bases had no gene match. From germline, CDR1 is PRHDT and CDR2 FYEKMQ (reference sequence). The CDR3 spans 16 residues. The CDR3, as DNA: TGTGCCAGCAGCCGACGGACAGGGCTGAACACCGGGGAGCTGTTTTTT. Translating gives CASSRRTGLNTGELFF. Full variable domain (missing parts from reference TRBV13 and TRBJ2-2): AAGVIQSPRHLIKEKRETATLKCYPIPRHDTVYWYQQGPGQDPQFLISFYEKMQSDKGSIPDRFSAQQFSDYHSELNMSSLELGDSALYFCASSRRTGLNTGELFFGEGSRLTVL.

The gene calls are TRBV19 and TRBJ2-1; the match to TRBD2 covers 7 bases. V was clipped by 0 bases and J by 2 bases; unmatched bases: 4. In germline, CDR1 is LNHDA, CDR2 SQIVND (reference sequence). CDR3 length equals 16 residues. Here the CDR3 reads CASSIDKAGTYNEQFF. The DNA for the CDR3 is TGTGCCAGTAGTATAGATAAAGCGGGGACCTACAATGAGCAGTTCTTC.

The chain recombines TRBV15 with TRBJ2-1; 10 nucleotides align to TRBD2. The germline gives CDR1 LNHNV, CDR2 YYDKDF (reference sequence). This CDR3 has 17 amino acids. V dropped 0 bases and J dropped 6; count of bases not matched to a gene: 8. The CDR3 here is CATSRDILVAGGNEQFF. The CDR3 region has the DNA TGTGCCACCAGCAGAGATATTTTGGTAGCGGGAGGCAATGAGCAGTTCTTC.

The rearrangement links TRBV7-3 to TRBJ2-3; 10 bases are shared with TRBD2. The V and J ends lost 7 bases and 1 base, in that order; junction bases with no gene match: 8. The CDR3 length is 16 residues. Per the germline V gene, CDR1 is SGHTA and CDR2 is FQGTGA. The CDR3 DNA follows: TGTGCCAGCACTATCGGGACTAGCGATCGCACAGATACGCAGTATTTT. Encoded protein: CASTIGTSDRTDTQYF.

This clone has only a few counts. CDR3 nucleotide sequence: TGTGCCAGCATCCTAGGGACTACTACAGATACGCAGTATTTT. It yields the protein CASILGTTTDTQYF. The genes are TRBV6-6 and TRBJ2-3, with 7 bases lining up with TRBD2. CDR3 length: 14 residues. Germline CDR1 is MNHNY and CDR2 is SVGAGI (reference sequence). After removal of 7 bases from V and 3 bases from J, the junction contained 7 bases not matched to a gene.